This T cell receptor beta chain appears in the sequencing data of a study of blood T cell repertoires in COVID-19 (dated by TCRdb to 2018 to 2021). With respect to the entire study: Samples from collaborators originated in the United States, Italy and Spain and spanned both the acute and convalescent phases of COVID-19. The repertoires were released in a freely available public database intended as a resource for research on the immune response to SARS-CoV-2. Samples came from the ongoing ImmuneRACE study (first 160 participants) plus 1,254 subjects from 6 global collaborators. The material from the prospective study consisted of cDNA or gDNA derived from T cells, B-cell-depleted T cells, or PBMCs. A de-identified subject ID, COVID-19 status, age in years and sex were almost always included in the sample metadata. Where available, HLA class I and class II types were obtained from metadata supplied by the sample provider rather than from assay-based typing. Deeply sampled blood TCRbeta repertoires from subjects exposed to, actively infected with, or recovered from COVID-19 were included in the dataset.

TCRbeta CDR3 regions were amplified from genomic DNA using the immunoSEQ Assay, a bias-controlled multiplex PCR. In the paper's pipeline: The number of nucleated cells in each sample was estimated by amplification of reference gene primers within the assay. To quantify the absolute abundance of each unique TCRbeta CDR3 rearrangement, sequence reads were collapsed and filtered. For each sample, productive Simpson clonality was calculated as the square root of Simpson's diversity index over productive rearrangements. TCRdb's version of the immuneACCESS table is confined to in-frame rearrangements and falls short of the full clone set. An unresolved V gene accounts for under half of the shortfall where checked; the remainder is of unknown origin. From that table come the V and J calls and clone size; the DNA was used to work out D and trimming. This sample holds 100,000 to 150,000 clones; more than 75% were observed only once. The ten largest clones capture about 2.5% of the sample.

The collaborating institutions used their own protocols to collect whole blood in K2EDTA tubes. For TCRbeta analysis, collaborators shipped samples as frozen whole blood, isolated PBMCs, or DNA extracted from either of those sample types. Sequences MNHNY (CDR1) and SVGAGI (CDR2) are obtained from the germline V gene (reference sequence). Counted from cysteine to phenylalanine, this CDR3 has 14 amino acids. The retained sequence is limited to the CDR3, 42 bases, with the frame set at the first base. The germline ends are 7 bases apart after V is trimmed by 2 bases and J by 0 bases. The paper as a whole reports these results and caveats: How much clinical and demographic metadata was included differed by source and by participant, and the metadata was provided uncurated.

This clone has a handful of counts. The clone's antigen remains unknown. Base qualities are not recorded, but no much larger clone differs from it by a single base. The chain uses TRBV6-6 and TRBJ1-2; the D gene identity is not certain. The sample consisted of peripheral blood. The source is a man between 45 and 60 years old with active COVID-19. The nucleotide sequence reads TGTGCCAGCAGTTACGGGCAGACTAACTATGGCTACACCTTC. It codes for CASSYGQTNYGYTF.